These T cell receptor beta chains were read from a single sample in a study of OX40 agonist ivuxolimab in advanced cancers. The table came from immunoSEQ multiplex PCR; TCRdb's copy has only in-frame clones and leaves some out. The data contain under 15,000 clones, about three quarters of them singletons. Sequences were derived from CD4+ or CD8+ T cells sorted from blood, sampled in a trial of the OX40 agonist ivuxolimab. These receptors originate from an adult with an advanced solid tumor such as melanoma, head and neck, liver or kidney cancer. Each CDR3 is given with its conserved first and last residue. D genes are given only for firm matches. Part of the rows lack a size; the others show once, few, many or a class for expanded clones.

clone_size j_call d_call v_call cdr3_nt cdr3_aa
- TRBJ1-1 - TRBV7-9 TGTGCCAGCAGCTTTGGGGGATCTGAAGCTTTCTTT CASSFGGSEAFF
- TRBJ2-2 - TRBV11-1 TGTGCCAGCAGCTCGCACCGCGGACTGGCCGGGGAGCTGTTTTTT CASSSHRGLAGELFF
- TRBJ2-1 - TRBV28 TGTGCCAGCAGTCTGTCCTCGGGGGCCGATGAGCAGTTCTTC CASSLSSGADEQFF
- TRBJ2-5 - TRBV7-8 TGTGCCAGCAGCTTAGAGGCCGGACAAGAGACCCAGTACTTC CASSLEAGQETQYF
- TRBJ1-2 - TRBV19 TGTGCCAGTAGTTACGCCTCGTTGTATGGCTACACCTTC CASSYASLYGYTF
- TRBJ2-2 - TRBV9 TGTGCCAGCAGCACGAGGACAGGGGAGCTGTTTTTT CASSTRTGELFF
- TRBJ2-5 - TRBV4-3 TGCGCCAGCAGCCAAAAAGGTGGGGAAGAGACCCAGTACTTC CASSQKGGEETQYF
- TRBJ2-5 TRBD1 TRBV30 TGTGCCTGGAGTGTACAGACAGGGGGCGGGGAGACCCAGTACTTC CAWSVQTGGGETQYF
- TRBJ2-1 TRBD2 TRBV4-3 TGCGCCAGCAGCCAAGGGACTAGCCGTGCGGATGAGCAGTTCTTC CASSQGTSRADEQFF
once TRBJ2-5 - TRBV7-9 TGTGCCAGCAGCTTAAGGAAAGGGGTCGCGGAGACCCAGTACTTC CASSLRKGVAETQYF
few TRBJ2-7 - TRBV7-9 TGTGCCAGCAGCTTACCGGCCGACCGGGGATACTACGAGCAGTACTTC CASSLPADRGYYEQYF
- TRBJ2-3 - TRBV6-6 TGTGCCAGCAGAACCCCTCCCACGGCAGATACGCAGTATTTT CASRTPPTADTQYF
- TRBJ2-5 - TRBV5-1 TGCGCCAGCAGCTTGGAGAGGGGGACCCAGTACTTC CASSLERGTQYF
few TRBJ2-2 TRBD2 TRBV11-2 TGTGCCAGCAGCCCCTCGGGACTAGCTGTTACCGGGGAGCTGTTTTTT CASSPSGLAVTGELFF
- TRBJ2-5 TRBD2 TRBV4-2 TGTGCCAGCAGCCAAGATCCGACTCACGGACCTAGCGGGAGGGGGTGGGAGACCCAGTACTTC CASSQDPTHGPSGRGWETQYF
few TRBJ2-7 TRBD1 TRBV28 TGTGCCACCGCCGGGACAGGGACCCACCACGAGCAGTACTTC CATAGTGTHHEQYF
few TRBJ2-7 - TRBV5-6 TGTGCCAGCAGCTTCGGGACGGCTGCCTACGAGCAGTACTTC CASSFGTAAYEQYF
- TRBJ2-5 - TRBV5-1 TGCGCCAGCAGCTTGGCCGGGGACAACCAAGAGACCCAGTACTTC CASSLAGDNQETQYF
- TRBJ2-1 - TRBV27 TGTGCCATTGAGGTCCCGAACAATGAGCAGTTCTTC CAIEVPNNEQFF
- TRBJ2-7 TRBD2 TRBV7-9 TGTGCCAGCAGCTTCCCAGCGGGAGCTGAGGAGCAGTACTTC CASSFPAGAEEQYF
few TRBJ2-6 - TRBV12-5 TGTGCTAGTGCCGAAACCGGGGGCTCTGGGGCCAACGTCCTGACTTTC CASAETGGSGANVLTF
- TRBJ2-7 - TRBV28 TGTGCCGCCAATGGAGCAGGGAGATCCTACGAGCAGTACTTC CAANGAGRSYEQYF
- TRBJ2-3 - TRBV5-6 TGTGCCAGCAGGGAACTGATTGGGTTCGGAGATACGCAGTATTTT CASRELIGFGDTQYF
- TRBJ2-2 - TRBV30 TGTGCCTGGAGCTACAAGTACACCGGGGAGCTGTTTTTT CAWSYKYTGELFF
- TRBJ2-7 TRBD1 TRBV4-1 TGCGCCAGCAGCCATGCCGGGACAGGCGGCTACGAGCAGTACTTC CASSHAGTGGYEQYF
- TRBJ2-7 TRBD2 TRBV4-2 TGTGCCAGCAGCCAAGGACTAGCGACAATCGCCTACGAGCAGTACTTC CASSQGLATIAYEQYF